A selection of T cell receptor beta chains follows, all from one sample in a study of T-cell memory formation after mild COVID-19. TCRdb recomputed calls from the 5' RACE reads with MiXCR, one row per CDR3 protein. The sample consists of about 140,000 distinct CDR3 sequences, 13% to 15% of them appearing once. The sample consisted of PBMCs or a T cell subset sorted from them (not recorded which). The origin of the receptors is an adult woman who had mild COVID-19 (a few samples of this study predate the infection). Cell type and time point are not known. The CDR3 runs from the conserved cysteine through the conserved F or W. The D gene is left open where the match is weak. Clone sizes are given selectively: once, few, many, or a class where the clone is expanded.

CDR3 protein | CDR3 DNA | J gene | V gene | D gene | clone size
CASILGLAGINEQFF | TGTGCCAGCATCCTCGGACTAGCGGGAATCAATGAGCAGTTCTTC | TRBJ2-1 | TRBV12-3/TRBV12-4 | TRBD2 | .
CASQQGSYNEQFF | TGTGCCAGCCAGCAGGGTTCCTACAATGAGCAGTTCTTC | TRBJ2-1 | TRBV6-5 | . | few
CASSQADSYEQYF | TGCGCCAGCAGCCAAGCAGACAGCTACGAGCAGTACTTC | TRBJ2-7 | TRBV4-1 | . | many
CASSETDTGNSGNTIYF | TGTGCCAGCAGCGAAACCGACACAGGAAACTCTGGAAACACCATATATTTT | TRBJ1-3 | TRBV7-9 | . | few
CASSQDQGARPNTEAFF | TGTGCCAGCAGCCAAGATCAGGGGGCCAGACCTAACACTGAAGCTTTCTTT | TRBJ1-1 | TRBV4-2 | TRBD1 | .
CASSYEQGTGSETQYF | TGTGCCAGCAGTTACGAACAGGGTACGGGCTCGGAGACCCAGTACTTC | TRBJ2-5 | TRBV6-2/TRBV6-3 | . | .
CASSQGHPYEQYF | TGTGCCAGCAGCCAAGGTCACCCCTACGAGCAGTACTTC | TRBJ2-7 | TRBV6-2/TRBV6-3 | . | .
CSVRALGPLTYEQYF | TGCAGCGTTAGGGCCTTGGGACCACTGACTTACGAGCAGTACTTC | TRBJ2-7 | TRBV29-1 | . | many
CASSDANRVLGGTQYF | TGTGCCAGCAGTGATGCAAACCGGGTGCTCGGTGGGACCCAGTACTTC | TRBJ2-5 | TRBV6-1 | . | .
CASSSIRAGQEETQYF | TGTGCCAGCAGTTCTATCAGGGCAGGGCAAGAGGAGACCCAGTACTTC | TRBJ2-5 | TRBV27 | . | .
CASSSGQGAWNGYTF | TGTGCCAGCAGTTCGGGACAGGGGGCGTGGAATGGCTACACCTTC | TRBJ1-2 | TRBV6-5 | TRBD1 | few
CASSQDPEGGEQFF | TGCGCCAGCAGCCAAGATCCCGAAGGAGGCGAGCAGTTCTTC | TRBJ2-1 | TRBV4-1 | . | .
CASSQGGVNQPQHF | TGCGCCAGCAGCCAAGGAGGGGTGAATCAGCCCCAGCATTTT | TRBJ1-5 | TRBV4-1 | . | few
CSASGDYTF | TGCAGCGCATCGGGTGACTACACCTTC | TRBJ1-2 | TRBV29-1 | . | .
CASSLFGSGDTEAFF | TGTGCCAGCAGCTTATTCGGGTCGGGCGACACTGAAGCTTTCTTT | TRBJ1-1 | TRBV7-9 | . | few
CASSLSTATHNEQFF | TGTGCCAGCAGCCTCTCGACGGCTACCCACAATGAGCAGTTCTTC | TRBJ2-1 | TRBV7-9 | . | few
CASSLGRIWDTQYF | TGTGCCAGCAGCTTAGGGAGGATTTGGGATACGCAGTATTTT | TRBJ2-3 | TRBV7-3 | . | .
CASRTGGFLYGYTF | TGTGCCAGCCGGACAGGGGGCTTCCTATATGGCTACACCTTC | TRBJ1-2 | TRBV12-3/TRBV12-4 | TRBD1 | .
CASSPGTGRVETQYF | TGTGCCAGCAGCCCCGGGACAGGTCGGGTGGAGACCCAGTACTTC | TRBJ2-5 | TRBV12-3/TRBV12-4 | TRBD1 | .
CASRDLAGTEAFF | TGTGCCAGCAGGGACCTGGCAGGGACTGAAGCTTTCTTT | TRBJ1-1 | TRBV2 | . | .
CASSFRWDGQFF | TGTGCCAGCAGTTTTAGGTGGGATGGGCAGTTCTTC | TRBJ2-1 | TRBV12-3/TRBV12-4 | . | few
CASSTGGVNQPQHF | TGTGCCAGCTCGACAGGGGGCGTCAATCAGCCCCAGCATTTT | TRBJ1-5 | TRBV6-6 | TRBD1 | once
CASSRGDDYNEQFF | TGTGCCAGCAGCAGGGGGGACGACTACAATGAGCAGTTCTTC | TRBJ2-1 | TRBV6-5 | . | few
CSARGSGDNEQFF | TGCAGTGCTAGGGGTAGCGGAGACAATGAGCAGTTCTTC | TRBJ2-1 | TRBV20-1 | . | many
CASSSIAYGNQPQHF | TGTGCCAGCAGTTCAATTGCATATGGCAATCAGCCCCAGCATTTT | TRBJ1-5 | TRBV12-3/TRBV12-4 | . | .
CSAPGSGLTPYEQYF | TGCAGTGCCCCTGGGAGCGGCTTGACACCCTACGAGCAGTACTTC | TRBJ2-7 | TRBV20-1 | . | few
CASSLAPPQIYYEQYF | TGCGCCAGCAGCTTGGCCCCACCACAAATCTACTACGAGCAGTACTTC | TRBJ2-7 | TRBV5-1 | . | few
CASRPAGGRYNEQFF | TGCGCCAGCCGGCCGGCGGGAGGCAGGTACAATGAGCAGTTCTTC | TRBJ2-1 | TRBV4-3 | TRBD2 | few
CAISSPITGEDYGYTF | TGTGCCATCTCGTCGCCCATTACAGGGGAGGACTATGGCTACACCTTC | TRBJ1-2 | TRBV6-2/TRBV6-3 | TRBD1 | .
CASSPAGGLAKNIQYF | TGCGCCAGCAGCCCCGCAGGAGGCCTAGCCAAAAACATTCAGTACTTC | TRBJ2-4 | TRBV4-3 | . | .
CASSLGVWMNTEAFF | TGTGCCAGCAGCCTCGGGGTGTGGATGAACACTGAAGCTTTCTTT | TRBJ1-1 | TRBV7-2 | . | few
CASSHPTGGTEAFF | TGTGCCAGCAGTCACCCGACAGGGGGCACTGAAGCTTTCTTT | TRBJ1-1 | TRBV6-6 | TRBD1 | few